Ten or more counts support the clone carrying this T cell receptor beta chain. The TCR beta library used iRepertoire HTBI primers with Arm-PCR amplification of CDR3. Under the authors' procedure: Identified segments across samples numbered some 62 TRBV and around 13 TRBJ. TCRdb processed the multiplex PCR reads anew with MiXCR; each CDR3 protein has one entry. The V and J calls here are based on TCRdb, not the publication. In the table there are 520,000 or so distinct CDR3 sequences, 12% of which are singletons. This specimen comes from a study of regulatory T cells in long-lasting Graves disease. The overall study: Graves' patients (newly diagnosed) had been on antithyroid drugs under 3 months.

After removal of 7 bases from V and 6 bases from J, the junction contained 9 bases not matched to a gene. This CDR3 region has 14 residues. CDR1 and CDR2 (germline): SGHAT, FQNNGV. This sample's time point: newly diagnosed GD, antithyroid drugs for less than 3 months. Isolated PBMC RNA provided the starting material for the TCR library. Separately, the same data were catalogued under a study of T cells in Graves' hyperthyroidism and ophthalmopathy.

This TCR derives from a woman aged 30 to 39 with Graves disease. The J gene is TRBJ1-1, the V gene TRBV11-2; TRBD1 matches at 9 bases. Sequenced here: peripheral blood mononuclear cells (PBMCs), sampled at new diagnosis, from a patient treated with antithyroid drugs. Here the CDR3 DNA reads TGTGCCAGCACGGACAGGGGATTTTTGGCTGAAGCTTTCTTT. Amino acid sequence: CASTDRGFLAEAFF.